The source of this T cell receptor beta chain is a study of shared clonotypes between healthy human individuals. Study in general: The donors, two women and three men, were aged 18 to 49.

The donors were adults (healthy and HIV-negative) with no recent acute infections or vaccinations. A CD45RA+ naive subset and a CD45RA-negative memory subset were split from CD4+ cells. About this clone itself: This specimen includes other DNA sequences encoding the same CDR3.

The DNA input per sorted-subset replicate PCR was roughly 0.2 ug, corresponding to tens of thousands of T cell genomes. Using immunoSEQ multiplex PCR, the repertoire was profiled, and TCRdb retains in-frame clones only, with some absent. The data show some 900,000 clones, with 76% seen just once and approximately 1.5% held by the top ten. The length of the CDR3 is 13 residues. V was pared by 5 bases and J by 5 bases, with 12 bases between. Germline loops: CDR1 MNHEY, CDR2 SMNVEV (reference sequence). Sequenced: memory CD4+ T cells sorted from blood. Sample subset: CD45RA-negative fraction. The clonotype originates from a man aged 18 to 30 in good health. The rearrangement links TRBV27 to TRBJ1-2, with D perhaps matching TRBD1 (5 bases). DNA for the CDR3: TGTGCCAGCAGTCCTCAGGGAGGGTATGGCTACACCTTC. Translation gives CASSPQGGYGYTF.